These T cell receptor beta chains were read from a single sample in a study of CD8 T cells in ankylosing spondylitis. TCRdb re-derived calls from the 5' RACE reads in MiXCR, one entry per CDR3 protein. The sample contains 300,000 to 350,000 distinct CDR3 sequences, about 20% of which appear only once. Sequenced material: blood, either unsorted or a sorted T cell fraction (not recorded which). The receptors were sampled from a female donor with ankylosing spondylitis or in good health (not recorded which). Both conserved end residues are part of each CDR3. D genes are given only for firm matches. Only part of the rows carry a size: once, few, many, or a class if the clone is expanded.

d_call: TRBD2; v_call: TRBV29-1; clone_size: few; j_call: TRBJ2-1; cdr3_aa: CSASGTSGFYNEQFF; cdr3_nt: TGCAGCGCCTCCGGGACTAGCGGTTTCTACAATGAGCAGTTCTTC
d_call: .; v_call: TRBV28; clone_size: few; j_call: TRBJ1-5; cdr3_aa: CASTPRVSSNQPQHF; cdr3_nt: TGTGCCAGCACCCCGAGGGTATCGAGCAATCAGCCCCAGCATTTT
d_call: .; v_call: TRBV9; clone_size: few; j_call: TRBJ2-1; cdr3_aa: CASSVVAEGPNEQFF; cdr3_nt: TGTGCCAGCAGCGTAGTGGCGGAAGGTCCGAATGAGCAGTTCTTC
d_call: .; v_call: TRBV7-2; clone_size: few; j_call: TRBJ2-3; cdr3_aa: CASSNVGTQYF; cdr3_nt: TGTGCCAGCAGCAATGTGGGTACGCAGTATTTT
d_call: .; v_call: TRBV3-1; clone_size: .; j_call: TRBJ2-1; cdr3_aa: CASHPGRLTNEQFF; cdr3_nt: TGTGCCAGCCATCCTGGGCGGCTTACTAATGAGCAGTTCTTC
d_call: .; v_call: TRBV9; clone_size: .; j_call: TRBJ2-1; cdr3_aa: CASSVDREDYNEQFF; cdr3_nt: TGTGCCAGCAGCGTAGACAGGGAGGACTACAATGAGCAGTTCTTC
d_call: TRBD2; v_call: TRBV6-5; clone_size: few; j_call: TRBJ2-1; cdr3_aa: CASSWRGASGNNEQFF; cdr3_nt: TGTGCCAGCAGTTGGCGAGGCGCTAGCGGAAACAATGAGCAGTTCTTC
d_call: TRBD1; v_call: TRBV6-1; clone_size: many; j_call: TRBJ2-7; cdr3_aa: CASSRDRSYEQYF; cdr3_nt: TGTGCCAGCAGCCGGGACAGGAGCTACGAGCAGTACTTC
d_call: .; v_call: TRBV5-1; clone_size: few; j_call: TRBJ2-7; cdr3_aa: CASRDERSSYEQYF; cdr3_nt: TGCGCCAGCAGGGACGAGCGGAGCTCCTACGAGCAGTACTTC
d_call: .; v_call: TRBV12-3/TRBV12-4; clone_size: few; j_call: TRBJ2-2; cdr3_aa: CASSSQDRTGELFF; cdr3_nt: TGTGCCAGCAGTTCCCAAGATCGGACCGGGGAGCTGTTTTTT
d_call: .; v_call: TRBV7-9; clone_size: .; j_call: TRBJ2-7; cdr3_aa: CASSARFGEQYF; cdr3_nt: TGTGCCAGCAGCGCGAGATTTGGGGAGCAGTACTTC
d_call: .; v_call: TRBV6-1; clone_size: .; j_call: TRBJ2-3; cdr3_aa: CASSRGRATDTQYF; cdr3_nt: TGTGCCAGCAGCCGGGGGCGAGCGACAGATACGCAGTATTTT
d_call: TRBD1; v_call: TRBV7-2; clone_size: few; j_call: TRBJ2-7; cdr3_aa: CASSSKSTGFLYEQYF; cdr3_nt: TGTGCCAGCAGCTCCAAGTCGACAGGGTTCTTATACGAGCAGTACTTC
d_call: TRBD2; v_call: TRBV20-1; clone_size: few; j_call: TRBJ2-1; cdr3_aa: CSALPGLAGREQFF; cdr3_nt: TGCAGTGCCCTACCGGGACTAGCGGGAAGGGAGCAGTTCTTC
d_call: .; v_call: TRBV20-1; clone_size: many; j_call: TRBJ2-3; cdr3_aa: CSARESMGRVPGTDTQYF; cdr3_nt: TGCAGTGCTAGAGAAAGTATGGGAAGGGTCCCGGGCACAGATACGCAGTATTTT
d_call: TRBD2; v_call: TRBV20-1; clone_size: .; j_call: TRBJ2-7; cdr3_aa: CSGLAGGSYEQYF; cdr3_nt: TGCAGTGGACTAGCGGGAGGATCGTACGAGCAGTACTTC
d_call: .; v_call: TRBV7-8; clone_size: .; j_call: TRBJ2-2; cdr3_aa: CASSLNMIRELFF; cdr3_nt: TGTGCCAGCAGCTTAAACATGATCCGGGAGCTGTTTTTT
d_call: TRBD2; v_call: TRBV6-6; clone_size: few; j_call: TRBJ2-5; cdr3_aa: CASREREGETQYF; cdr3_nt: TGTGCCAGTAGAGAGCGGGAGGGTGAGACCCAGTACTTC
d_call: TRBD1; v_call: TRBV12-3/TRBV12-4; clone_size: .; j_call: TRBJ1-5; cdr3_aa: CASSITGTENQPQHF; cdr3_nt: TGTGCCAGCAGCATTACCGGGACAGAGAATCAGCCCCAGCATTTT
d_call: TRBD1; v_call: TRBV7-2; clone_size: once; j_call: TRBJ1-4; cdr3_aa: CASSLLRDRGNEKLFF; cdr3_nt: TGTGCCAGCAGCTTACTCCGGGACAGGGGGAATGAAAAACTGTTTTTT
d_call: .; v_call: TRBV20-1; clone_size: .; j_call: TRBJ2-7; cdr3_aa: CSARDPPLYEQYF; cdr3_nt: TGCAGTGCTAGAGACCCGCCCCTCTACGAGCAGTACTTC
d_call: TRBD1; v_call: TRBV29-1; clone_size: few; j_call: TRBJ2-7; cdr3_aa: CSVARTGAGYSYEQYF; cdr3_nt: TGCAGCGTCGCTAGGACAGGGGCTGGTTACAGCTACGAGCAGTACTTC
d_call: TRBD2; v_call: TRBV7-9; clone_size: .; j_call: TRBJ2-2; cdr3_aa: CASSASGYTNTGELFF; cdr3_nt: TGTGCCAGCAGCGCTAGCGGATACACCAACACCGGGGAGCTGTTTTTT
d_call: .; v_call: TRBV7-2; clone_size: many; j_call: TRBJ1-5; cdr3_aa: CASSSPNQPQHF; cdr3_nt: TGTGCCAGCAGCTCGCCTAATCAGCCCCAGCATTTT
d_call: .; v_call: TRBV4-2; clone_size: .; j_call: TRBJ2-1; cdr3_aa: CASSQDLRNEQFF; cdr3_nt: TGTGCCAGCAGCCAAGATTTACGTAATGAGCAGTTCTTC